This is a list of T cell receptor beta chains from one sample in a study of identical twins. A single record per CDR3 protein comes from TCRdb applying MiXCR to the 5' RACE reads. Of hundreds of thousands of distinct CDR3 sequences in the sample, 8% to 9.5% were seen once. These data are also associated with another study on yellow fever vaccine responses in identical twins.

The sample comprised CD8+ T cells sorted from blood. The receptors come from a woman under 30 in good health. Both conserved end residues are part of each CDR3. Fields, in order: V gene, D gene, J gene, clone size, CDR3 DNA, CDR3 protein. A D gene is named only where the DNA matches it firmly. Size values are once, few and many counts, or a class for expanded clones, and some rows have none.

TRBV12-3/TRBV12-4	NA	TRBJ2-3	once	TGTGCCAGCAGTTTCGGTCCCCCTAGCACAGATACGCAGTATTTT	CASSFGPPSTDTQYF
TRBV12-3/TRBV12-4	NA	TRBJ1-5	NA	TGTGCCAGCAGCTCGAACGGGCCCCTACATTTT	CASSSNGPLHF
TRBV24-1	TRBD2	TRBJ2-1	NA	TGTGCCACCAGTGATGACCTAGCGGGCCCGCACAATGAGCAGTTCTTC	CATSDDLAGPHNEQFF
TRBV6-1	NA	TRBJ2-2	many	TGTGCCAGCAATCAGGGCTACACCGGGGAGCTGTTTTTT	CASNQGYTGELFF
TRBV7-9	TRBD2	TRBJ2-2	few	TGTGCCAGCAGCTTACGGACTAGCATCACCGGGGAGCTGTTTTTT	CASSLRTSITGELFF
TRBV7-2	NA	TRBJ2-1	few	TGTGCCAGCAGCCCCATCTATAGCGAGACATTGAGCAATGAGCAGTTCTTC	CASSPIYSETLSNEQFF
TRBV20-1	TRBD1	TRBJ2-1	many	TGCAGTGCTATAATACGGGACAGGGAGTACAATGAGCAGTTCTTC	CSAIIRDREYNEQFF
TRBV20-1	NA	TRBJ2-1	many	TGCAGTGCCCCACCTGAGACAGGCGCATACAATGAGCAGTTCTTC	CSAPPETGAYNEQFF
TRBV5-4	NA	TRBJ1-1	NA	TGTGCCAGCAGCCTGACAAGCACTGAAGCTTTCTTT	CASSLTSTEAFF
TRBV7-9	NA	TRBJ2-1	few	TGTGCCAGCAGCTTGGTGTCCGGTGGGGCAAGTGAGCAGTTCTTC	CASSLVSGGASEQFF
TRBV7-6	NA	TRBJ2-5	NA	TGTGCCAGCAGCTCGCTAACTAGCCTTGAGACCCAGTACTTC	CASSSLTSLETQYF
TRBV6-1	TRBD2	TRBJ2-1	NA	TGTGCCAGCAGTGAATGGTTAGCGGGAGAGGACAATGAGCAGTTCTTC	CASSEWLAGEDNEQFF
TRBV7-6	NA	TRBJ2-3	many	TGTGCCAGCAGCTTTCTGAGCACAGATACGCAGTATTTT	CASSFLSTDTQYF
TRBV24-1	NA	TRBJ2-1	many	TGTGCCACCAGTGATTTCGCTAACAATGAGCAGTTCTTC	CATSDFANNEQFF
TRBV7-9	TRBD1	TRBJ2-7	few	TGTGCCAGCAGGGGTCAGGGGGAAGCCGAGCAGTACTTC	CASRGQGEAEQYF
TRBV11-2	NA	TRBJ2-7	many	TGTGCCAGCAGCTTAGAACTGCCCTACGAGCAGTACTTC	CASSLELPYEQYF
TRBV4-2	NA	TRBJ2-2	many	TGTGCCAGCAGCCCAAGGTCGTGGTGGGAGGTGCCAACCGGGGAGCTGTTTTTT	CASSPRSWWEVPTGELFF
TRBV7-9	TRBD1	TRBJ2-7	few	TGTGCCAGCAGCTACAGGGGGTCCGAGCAGTACTTC	CASSYRGSEQYF
TRBV4-2	NA	TRBJ1-1	many	TGTGCCAGCAGCCAAGGCTGGGAGGTGGGCACTGAAGCTTTCTTT	CASSQGWEVGTEAFF
TRBV27	TRBD2	TRBJ2-7	NA	TGTGCCAGCAAGGGACTTCGGACTAGCTCCTACGAGCAGTACTTC	CASKGLRTSSYEQYF
TRBV20-1	NA	TRBJ2-7	few	TGCAGTGCTAGACCCCTTTACTCCTACGAGCAGTACTTC	CSARPLYSYEQYF
TRBV7-9	TRBD2	TRBJ2-1	NA	TGTGCCAGCAGCTGGCTAGCGGTGACCTCTTGGAATGAGCAGTTCTTC	CASSWLAVTSWNEQFF
TRBV28	NA	TRBJ2-1	few	TGTGCCAGCAGCCCCCGCGGACGGGCCCAGAATGAGCAGTTCTTC	CASSPRGRAQNEQFF
TRBV5-1	TRBD2	TRBJ2-1	few	TGCGCCAGCAGCTTGACTAGCGGGAGGGTAGATGAGCAGTTCTTC	CASSLTSGRVDEQFF
TRBV9	TRBD2	TRBJ2-7	few	TGTGCCAGCAGCGCGACGTCCGGGACTAACCTCCAGTACTTC	CASSATSGTNLQYF
TRBV9	NA	TRBJ2-2	few	TGTGCCAGCAGCCTAGGAGTGTTCCCCCGCATAGGCGGGGAGCTGTTTTTT	CASSLGVFPRIGGELFF
TRBV10-3	NA	TRBJ2-7	many	TGTGCCATCAGCAGGGACGCCTACGAGCAGTACTTC	CAISRDAYEQYF
TRBV6-1	NA	TRBJ2-2	NA	TGTGCCAGCAGAACCCCCTCCGGGCCCCGGGACACCGGGGAGCTGTTTTTT	CASRTPSGPRDTGELFF
TRBV15	TRBD2	TRBJ2-3	few	TGTGCCACCAGCAGAGTTCCGTGGGGGGGGACAGATACGCAGTATTTT	CATSRVPWGGTDTQYF
TRBV5-1	TRBD2	TRBJ2-1	few	TGCGCCAGCAGCTTGGAGAGCGGGGGATACAATGAGCAGTTCTTC	CASSLESGGYNEQFF
TRBV7-9	TRBD1	TRBJ2-7	few	TGTGCCAGCAGCACCACGACAGGGAAACCCTACGAGCAGTACTTC	CASSTTTGKPYEQYF
TRBV12-5	NA	TRBJ2-1	NA	TGTGCTAGTGGTCCCACGAGCGCTTTCTACAATGAGCAGTTCTTC	CASGPTSAFYNEQFF
TRBV6-5	NA	TRBJ2-1	few	TGTGCCGTGGGGCGGAATGAGCAGTTCTTC	CAVGRNEQFF